This T cell receptor (beta chain) was documented in a study of T cells in Graves' hyperthyroidism and ophthalmopathy. Study-level results: The blood repertoire included most of the expanded thyroid clonotypes above 0.001.

The study defined stable Graves' hyperthyroidism as no ophthalmopathy progression within 18 months. Uncontrolled infections, other autoimmune diseases, pregnancy or lactation led to exclusion of patients. The diagnostic basis comprised clinical symptoms, serum thyroxine and TRAb, thyroid ultrasound and orbital computed tomography. With V trimmed by 5 bases and J by 2 bases, 6 bases remained unmatched. The CDR3 runs 15 residues. Germline loops: CDR1 SGHVS, CDR2 FNYEAQ. This clonotype was counted ten times or more. Its matching antigen is unknown. The CDR3 regions of TCR beta were amplified from RNA transcripts. When the TCR CDR3 underwent first-round RT-PCR, the HTBI primer set was used. MiXCR, applied by TCRdb to the multiplex PCR reads, yields one record per CDR3 protein. Among 610,000 or so distinct CDR3 sequences listed, roughly 46% were seen once.

This receptor was taken from a woman aged 18-30 years with Graves' hyperthyroidism. The sequenced material came from peripheral blood or thyroid tissue (not recorded which). The V gene is TRBV7-6, the J gene TRBJ1-2, with TRBD1 identical over 9 bases. The CDR3 protein is CASSQGQGINYGYTF. CDR3 nucleotide sequence: TGTGCCAGCAGCCAAGGACAGGGGATCAACTATGGCTACACCTTC.